This T cell receptor beta chain was sequenced in a study of CD8 T cells in Susac syndrome. About 0.5 to 1 ug RNA was reverse transcribed with random hexamers. MiXCR, applied by TCRdb to the immunoSEQ multiplex PCR reads, yields one record per CDR3 protein. The table includes around 230,000 distinct CDR3 sequences, 95% detected once. The multiple sclerosis control group was made up of treatment-naive patients with stable or active relapsing-remitting disease. This CDR3 has 13 residues. Unmatched junction bases numbered 2, after V lost 6 bases and J lost 1 base. From germline, CDR1 is WSHSY and CDR2 SAAADI.

This clonotype was sampled from a human donor with multiple sclerosis. Sequenced sample: CD4+ T cells from PBMCs. The J gene is TRBJ1-2, the V gene TRBV10-2, with 7 positions matching TRBD1. This chain's CDR3 is CASRDRNNYGYTF. The CDR3 coding sequence is TGCGCCAGCAGGGACAGGAATAACTATGGCTACACCTTC.